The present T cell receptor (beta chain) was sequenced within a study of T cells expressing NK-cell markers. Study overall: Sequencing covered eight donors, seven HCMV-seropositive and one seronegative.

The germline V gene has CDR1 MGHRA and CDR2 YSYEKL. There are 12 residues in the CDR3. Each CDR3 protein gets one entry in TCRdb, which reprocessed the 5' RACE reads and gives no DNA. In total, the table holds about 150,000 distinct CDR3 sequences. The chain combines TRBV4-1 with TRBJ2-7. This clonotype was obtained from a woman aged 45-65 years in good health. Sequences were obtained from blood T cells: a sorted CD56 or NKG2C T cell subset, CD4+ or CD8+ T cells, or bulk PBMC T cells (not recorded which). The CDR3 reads CASSSKGYEQYF.